This TCR beta chain originates from a study of blood T cells in healthy people across ages. A sample-barcoded 5' primer and a J-beta primer mix were used in a second PCR of roughly 6 to 11 cycles. TCRdb recomputed calls from the 5' RACE reads with MiXCR, one row per CDR3 protein. Of approximately 800,000 distinct CDR3 sequences listed, roughly 50% were seen once; the top ten hold roughly 24%. Germline CDR1 DFQATT, CDR2 SNEGSKA (reference sequence). V lost 6 bases to trimming and J lost 10 bases, with 26 bases between them. The length of the CDR3 is 15 residues. The TCR sequence derives from a man between 40 and 49 years old in good health. This sequence joins TRBV20-1 and TRBJ2-3; TRBD2 is a possible D gene (5 bases). Material for sequencing was blood. The CDR3 reads CSARQREGRGVAQYF. The CDR3 DNA reads TGCAGTGCGCGACAACGGGAAGGCCGAGGCGTGGCGCAGTATTTT.